This TCR beta chain comes out of a study of OX40 agonist ivuxolimab in advanced cancers. Regarding the study as a whole: Individuals who were partial responders at 0.1-3.0 mg/kg had clonal expansion that ranked among the lowest.

To note about this clone: Its antigen is undetermined.

The table came from immunoSEQ multiplex PCR; TCRdb's copy has only in-frame clones and leaves some out. The sample yields some 86,000 clones, roughly 94% seen once. At baseline, cycle 4 day 1, and cycle 7 day 1, blood was sampled. Germline V lookup: CDR1 SGHVS, CDR2 FQNEAQ. The length of the CDR3 is 13 residues. V lost 5 bases to trimming and J lost 12 bases, with 18 bases between them. The chain couples TRBV7-8 to TRBJ2-3; tentatively, D is TRBD2 (5 bases). The source is an adult with an advanced solid tumor such as melanoma, head and neck, liver or kidney cancer. The source material was CD4+ or CD8+ T cells sorted from blood, sampled in a trial of the OX40 agonist ivuxolimab. The CDR3 bases are TGTGCCAGCAGCGCCCCGGCTGGACTTGCCCAGTATTTT. Its protein is CASSAPAGLAQYF.